Described below is a single T cell receptor (beta chain) sequence and its context. Per the study methods: The authors estimated nucleated cell counts from reference gene primer amplification. TCRdb's copy holds only in-frame clones and misses some; the assay was immunoSEQ multiplex PCR. Clone size and V and J calls were adopted from that table, with D and trimming inferred from the DNA. The sample consists of hundreds of thousands of clones, 89% of them appearing once. This entry comes from a study of blood T cell repertoires in COVID-19. Overall study context: The United States, Italy and Spain were the sources of the acute and convalescent COVID-19 samples. Nucleic acid was either cDNA or gDNA, and it came from T cells, B-cell-depleted T cells, or PBMCs.

Seattle participants joined during active infection and were tracked over time. Trimming removed 2 bases from V and 7 bases from J; junction bases left unmatched: 1. The CDR3 has 13 amino acids. From germline, CDR1 is SGHRS and CDR2 YFSETQ. The rearrangement joins TRBV5-1 to TRBJ2-2; 8 nucleotides line up with TRBD2. The sequence was collected from a man between 18 and 29 years old with COVID-19, enrolled during active disease. Sequencing input: peripheral blood. CDR3 residues: CASSFSGDGELFF. CDR3 DNA: TGCGCCAGCAGCTTTAGCGGGGACGGGGAGCTGTTTTTT.